Listed below are T cell receptor beta chains from one sample, sequenced in a study. MiXCR, applied by TCRdb to the RT-PCR reads, yields one record per CDR3 protein. The sample contains about 680,000 distinct CDR3 sequences, more than 13% of which appear only once. Sequencing used memory CD4+ T cells from blood. The source is a female donor in good health, serving as a healthy control. CDR3s include the opening cysteine and the closing phenylalanine or tryptophan. A D gene is named only where the DNA matches it firmly. Only part of the rows carry a size: once, few, many, or a class if the clone is expanded.

d_call: TRBD1; v_call: TRBV7-9; j_call: TRBJ1-4; clone_size: few; cdr3_nt: TGTGCCAGCAGCCGAAGACGCCGGGACAGTAAAGAAAAACTGTTTTTT; cdr3_aa: CASSRRRRDSKEKLFF
d_call: TRBD1; v_call: TRBV6-6; j_call: TRBJ1-6; clone_size: NA; cdr3_nt: TGTGCCAGCAGTTGGACAGGGGATAATTCACCCCTCCACTTT; cdr3_aa: CASSWTGDNSPLHF
d_call: NA; v_call: TRBV9; j_call: TRBJ2-3; clone_size: few; cdr3_nt: TGTGCCAGCAGCCTTATCGGGTGGGAAAGAGATACGCAGTATTTT; cdr3_aa: CASSLIGWERDTQYF
d_call: NA; v_call: TRBV5-1; j_call: TRBJ1-5; clone_size: many; cdr3_nt: TGCGCCAGCAGCCCTGCGTGGGGGGCCAATCAGCCCCAGCATTTT; cdr3_aa: CASSPAWGANQPQHF
d_call: NA; v_call: TRBV6-1; j_call: TRBJ1-1; clone_size: few; cdr3_nt: TGTGCCAGCAGTGAGGTCGGGGGCAGGGGAGCTTTCTTT; cdr3_aa: CASSEVGGRGAFF
d_call: NA; v_call: TRBV6-5; j_call: TRBJ2-1; clone_size: NA; cdr3_nt: TGTGCCAGCAGTGCACTCGGGAACGGGGAGCAGTTCTTC; cdr3_aa: CASSALGNGEQFF
d_call: NA; v_call: TRBV7-2; j_call: TRBJ2-1; clone_size: few; cdr3_nt: TGTGCCAGCAGAATCCGTGGGCCCTACAATGAGCAGTTCTTC; cdr3_aa: CASRIRGPYNEQFF
d_call: TRBD2; v_call: TRBV20-1; j_call: TRBJ2-7; clone_size: few; cdr3_nt: TGCAGTGCCCCGGTGGGGAGCGGGAGTATTGGCTACGAGCAGTACTTC; cdr3_aa: CSAPVGSGSIGYEQYF
d_call: NA; v_call: TRBV7-9; j_call: TRBJ1-1; clone_size: few; cdr3_nt: TGTGCCAGCAGCTTAGCGATCGGGGGATTCACTGAAGCTTTCTTT; cdr3_aa: CASSLAIGGFTEAFF
d_call: TRBD1; v_call: TRBV10-3; j_call: TRBJ1-2; clone_size: few; cdr3_nt: TGTGCCATCAGTGATGGGCAGGGGGTCGGTGGCTACACCTTC; cdr3_aa: CAISDGQGVGGYTF
d_call: NA; v_call: TRBV7-2; j_call: TRBJ1-4; clone_size: NA; cdr3_nt: TGTGCCAGCAGACCTGCTCTAGGGGAAGGAAGAAAACTGTTTTTT; cdr3_aa: CASRPALGEGRKLFF
d_call: NA; v_call: TRBV3-1; j_call: TRBJ2-7; clone_size: few; cdr3_nt: TGTGCCAGCAGCTCCACTGCGGACTCGTACGAGCAGTACTTC; cdr3_aa: CASSSTADSYEQYF
d_call: TRBD1; v_call: TRBV7-2; j_call: TRBJ1-2; clone_size: few; cdr3_nt: TGTGCCAGCAGCCACTCGTCAGGGGGGGGTGGCTACACCTTC; cdr3_aa: CASSHSSGGGGYTF
d_call: TRBD2; v_call: TRBV15; j_call: TRBJ2-2; clone_size: many; cdr3_nt: TGTGCCACCAGCACGGGACTAGCATCCAGGGAGCTGTTTTTT; cdr3_aa: CATSTGLASRELFF
d_call: NA; v_call: TRBV19; j_call: TRBJ1-5; clone_size: NA; cdr3_nt: TGTGCCAGTAGTGTGGTAATTGACAGAAATAGCAATCAGCCCCAGCATTTT; cdr3_aa: CASSVVIDRNSNQPQHF
d_call: NA; v_call: TRBV20-1; j_call: TRBJ1-2; clone_size: NA; cdr3_nt: TGCAGTGGGGGGGGCTACGGTGACTATGGCTACACCTTC; cdr3_aa: CSGGGYGDYGYTF
d_call: NA; v_call: TRBV20-1; j_call: TRBJ2-1; clone_size: NA; cdr3_nt: TGCAGTGAAAGAAGGGGCGGGGATTACAATGAGCAGTTCTTC; cdr3_aa: CSERRGGDYNEQFF
d_call: NA; v_call: TRBV10-3; j_call: TRBJ1-1; clone_size: NA; cdr3_nt: TGTGCCAGCGAAAAAGAAAAAAACACTGAAGCTTTCTTT; cdr3_aa: CASEKEKNTEAFF
d_call: TRBD1; v_call: TRBV6-5; j_call: TRBJ2-7; clone_size: many; cdr3_nt: TGTGCCAGCAGTCCGCAGGTCGGGACAGAGTCCTACGAGCAGTACTTC; cdr3_aa: CASSPQVGTESYEQYF
d_call: NA; v_call: TRBV28; j_call: TRBJ2-3; clone_size: NA; cdr3_nt: TGTGCCACACTGGCTCCGGGGGTGGCAGATACGCAGTATTTT; cdr3_aa: CATLAPGVADTQYF
d_call: NA; v_call: TRBV25-1; j_call: TRBJ2-2; clone_size: few; cdr3_nt: TGTGCCAGCAGTGAATTTCGTGGACAGATCCCCGGGGAGCTGTTTTTT; cdr3_aa: CASSEFRGQIPGELFF
d_call: TRBD1; v_call: TRBV10-3; j_call: TRBJ2-5; clone_size: many; cdr3_nt: TGTGCCACCCGGGACAGGGTGCCGGAGACCCAGTACTTC; cdr3_aa: CATRDRVPETQYF
d_call: TRBD1; v_call: TRBV27; j_call: TRBJ1-2; clone_size: NA; cdr3_nt: TGTGCCAGCAGTTCCCGGGACAGGTACCACTATGGCTACACCTTC; cdr3_aa: CASSSRDRYHYGYTF
d_call: TRBD2; v_call: TRBV7-8; j_call: TRBJ2-1; clone_size: NA; cdr3_nt: TGTGCCAGCAGCCCCGGGTCTAGCGGGGGGGCCCATGAGCAGTTCTTC; cdr3_aa: CASSPGSSGGAHEQFF
d_call: NA; v_call: TRBV4-3; j_call: TRBJ2-5; clone_size: NA; cdr3_nt: TGCGCCAGCAGCCAACAAGACAGCTCTCAAGAGACCCAGTACTTC; cdr3_aa: CASSQQDSSQETQYF
d_call: TRBD1; v_call: TRBV7-3; j_call: TRBJ2-5; clone_size: many; cdr3_nt: TGTGCCAGCAGCTTGGGGACAGGACCCCTTGAAGAGACCCAGTACTTC; cdr3_aa: CASSLGTGPLEETQYF
d_call: NA; v_call: TRBV6-2/TRBV6-3; j_call: TRBJ2-7; clone_size: NA; cdr3_nt: TGTGCCAGCACCAGGGCAGTCCTACCTTACGAGCAGTACTTC; cdr3_aa: CASTRAVLPYEQYF
d_call: TRBD1; v_call: TRBV6-2/TRBV6-3; j_call: TRBJ1-4; clone_size: NA; cdr3_nt: TGTGCCAGCAGTTACGAGACAGGGGTCGGCAATGAAAAACTGTTTTTT; cdr3_aa: CASSYETGVGNEKLFF
d_call: TRBD2; v_call: TRBV9; j_call: TRBJ2-3; clone_size: NA; cdr3_nt: TGTGCCAGCAGCGTAGCTACTAGCGGGGGTTTGGATACGCAGTATTTT; cdr3_aa: CASSVATSGGLDTQYF
d_call: NA; v_call: TRBV27; j_call: TRBJ2-5; clone_size: NA; cdr3_nt: TGTGCCAGCAGTTTATCATTCTCCGCAGGGGAGTGGAGGGAGACCCAGTACTTC; cdr3_aa: CASSLSFSAGEWRETQYF
d_call: TRBD2; v_call: TRBV5-1; j_call: TRBJ2-7; clone_size: NA; cdr3_nt: TGCGCCAGCAGCTTGAATGCGGGAGGGCCCTACGAGCAGTACTTC; cdr3_aa: CASSLNAGGPYEQYF
d_call: TRBD1; v_call: TRBV12-3/TRBV12-4; j_call: TRBJ1-2; clone_size: many; cdr3_nt: TGTGCCAGCAGTTCCCTACAGGGGGCGCGTGGCTACACCTTC; cdr3_aa: CASSSLQGARGYTF
d_call: NA; v_call: TRBV10-2; j_call: TRBJ1-4; clone_size: few; cdr3_nt: TGCGCCAGCAAAGAACGGACTACCCATGAAAAACTGTTTTTT; cdr3_aa: CASKERTTHEKLFF
d_call: TRBD1; v_call: TRBV25-1; j_call: TRBJ2-3; clone_size: many; cdr3_nt: TGTGCCAGCAGTGAAGCCCAGGGGGCAGATACGCAGTATTTT; cdr3_aa: CASSEAQGADTQYF
d_call: NA; v_call: TRBV6-2/TRBV6-3; j_call: TRBJ2-4; clone_size: many; cdr3_nt: TGTGCCAGCAGCCTCCCCGCCCAAAACATTCAGTACTTC; cdr3_aa: CASSLPAQNIQYF
d_call: NA; v_call: TRBV20-1; j_call: TRBJ1-3; clone_size: NA; cdr3_nt: TGCAGTGCCCCAGGACCCTCTGGAAACACCATATATTTT; cdr3_aa: CSAPGPSGNTIYF
d_call: TRBD1; v_call: TRBV14; j_call: TRBJ2-3; clone_size: NA; cdr3_nt: TGTGCCAGCAGACCGACTCAGGGGGCTAATACGCAGTATTTT; cdr3_aa: CASRPTQGANTQYF
d_call: NA; v_call: TRBV7-2; j_call: TRBJ1-1; clone_size: many; cdr3_nt: TGTGCCAGCAGCTCCATGATGAACACTGAAGCTTTCTTT; cdr3_aa: CASSSMMNTEAFF
d_call: NA; v_call: TRBV9; j_call: TRBJ2-1; clone_size: NA; cdr3_nt: TGTGCCAGCAGCGCGCTGGACAGTCCGTCGAGGAATGAGCAGTTCTTC; cdr3_aa: CASSALDSPSRNEQFF
d_call: NA; v_call: TRBV18; j_call: TRBJ2-7; clone_size: NA; cdr3_nt: TGTGCCAGCTCACCCCAGGGACTCGGGGCGTCCGAGCAGTACTTC; cdr3_aa: CASSPQGLGASEQYF
d_call: NA; v_call: TRBV6-5; j_call: TRBJ2-7; clone_size: many; cdr3_nt: TGTGCCAGCAGCCTCCCGGGTGGCTACGAGCAGTACTTC; cdr3_aa: CASSLPGGYEQYF
d_call: TRBD1; v_call: TRBV7-3; j_call: TRBJ2-7; clone_size: NA; cdr3_nt: TGTGCCAGCAGCCATGACAGGGGTCTACCCTACGAGCAGTACTTC; cdr3_aa: CASSHDRGLPYEQYF
d_call: NA; v_call: TRBV4-3; j_call: TRBJ1-1; clone_size: few; cdr3_nt: TGCGCCAGCAGCCAAGACCCCAGACCGGGGTGGGATGAAGCTTTCTTT; cdr3_aa: CASSQDPRPGWDEAFF
d_call: TRBD2; v_call: TRBV6-5; j_call: TRBJ2-7; clone_size: NA; cdr3_nt: TGTGCCAGCAGTTACACGACTAGCGGGAGTGACGGTTTCTACGAGCAGTACTTC; cdr3_aa: CASSYTTSGSDGFYEQYF
d_call: NA; v_call: TRBV12-3/TRBV12-4; j_call: TRBJ2-1; clone_size: NA; cdr3_nt: TGTGCCACCCGAGACGGTAGCTCCTACAATGAGCAGTTCTTC; cdr3_aa: CATRDGSSYNEQFF
d_call: TRBD2; v_call: TRBV5-1; j_call: TRBJ2-3; clone_size: NA; cdr3_nt: TGCGCCAGCAGCTTCGGGACTAGCGGGGAGGATACGCAGTATTTT; cdr3_aa: CASSFGTSGEDTQYF
d_call: TRBD1; v_call: TRBV20-1; j_call: TRBJ2-3; clone_size: few; cdr3_nt: TGCAGTGCTAGGCCCGGACAGGGAATGACAGATACGCAGTATTTT; cdr3_aa: CSARPGQGMTDTQYF
d_call: NA; v_call: TRBV6-5; j_call: TRBJ1-1; clone_size: NA; cdr3_nt: TGTGCCAGCAGTAGCAGGGTTGCGTACACTGAAGCTTTCTTT; cdr3_aa: CASSSRVAYTEAFF
d_call: NA; v_call: TRBV12-3/TRBV12-4; j_call: TRBJ2-1; clone_size: many; cdr3_nt: TGTGCCATCATTCCGAGTTACAGCAATGAGCAGTTCTTC; cdr3_aa: CAIIPSYSNEQFF